The source of this TCR beta chain is a study of OX40 agonist ivuxolimab in advanced cancers. Study as a whole: Across the patients, intravenous ivuxolimab was delivered every 2 weeks at 0.01 to 10 mg/kg. Subjects had a mean age of about 65 years, with a range of 23 to 79; less than 90% were male. Study-wide results and limits: Dose levels from 0.1 to 3.0 mg/kg saw CD4+ and CD8+ blood T cells expand clonally by week 6.

Libraries were prepared by immunoSEQ multiplex PCR; TCRdb keeps only in-frame clonotypes and omits some of them. Counted here are under 65,000 clones, roughly 90% occurring once; the ten biggest clones make up roughly an eighth. Trimming at V came to 6 bases and at J to 7 bases, leaving 12 bases not matched to a gene. CDR1 and CDR2 (germline): SNHLY, FYNNEI. The CDR3 loop spans 16 amino acids. Blood samples were obtained at baseline, cycle 4 day 1, and cycle 7 day 1. Comment on this clone: Its target is unknown.

This receptor was obtained from an adult with an advanced solid tumor such as melanoma, head and neck, liver or kidney cancer. The sample was CD4+ or CD8+ T cells sorted from blood, taken in a trial of the OX40 agonist ivuxolimab. The chain is built from TRBV2 and TRBJ1-1, with TRBD1 matching over 12 bases. The CDR3 region is CASRLLAGQGADEAFF. CDR3 coding DNA: TGTGCCAGCAGACTCCTAGCGGGACAGGGGGCAGATGAAGCTTTCTTT.